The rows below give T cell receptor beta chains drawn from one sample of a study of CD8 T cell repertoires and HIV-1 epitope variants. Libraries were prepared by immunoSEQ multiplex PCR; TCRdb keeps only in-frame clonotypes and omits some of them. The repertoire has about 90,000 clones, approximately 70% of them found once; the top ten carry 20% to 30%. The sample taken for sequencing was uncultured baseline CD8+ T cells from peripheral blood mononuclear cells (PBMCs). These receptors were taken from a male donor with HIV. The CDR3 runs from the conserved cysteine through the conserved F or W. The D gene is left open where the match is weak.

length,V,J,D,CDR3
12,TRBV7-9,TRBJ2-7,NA,CASSLANYEQYF
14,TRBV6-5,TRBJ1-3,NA,CASRATLAGNTIYF
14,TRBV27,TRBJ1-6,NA,CASSYPTPNSPLHF
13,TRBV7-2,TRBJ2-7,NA,CASSRSGWLEQYF
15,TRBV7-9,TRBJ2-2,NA,CASILDGQNTGELFF
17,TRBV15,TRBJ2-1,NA,CATSRKTAGTVYNEQFF
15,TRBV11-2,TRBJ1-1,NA,CASSPIPWGSLEAFF
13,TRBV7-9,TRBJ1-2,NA,CASSRDSFAGYTF
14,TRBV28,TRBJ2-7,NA,CASSLGGGYYEQYF
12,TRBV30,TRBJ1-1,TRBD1,CAWSVRDRVAFF
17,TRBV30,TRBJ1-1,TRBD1,CAWRDPGPRGRDTEAFF
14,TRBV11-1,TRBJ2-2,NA,CASSHRDNTGELFF
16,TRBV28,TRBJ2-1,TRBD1,CASSTWDRGSYNEQFF
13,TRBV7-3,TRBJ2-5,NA,CASSLTVSGTQYF
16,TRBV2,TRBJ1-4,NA,CASSMGSQRRDEKLFF
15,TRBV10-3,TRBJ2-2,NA,CAISEGGTLTGELFF